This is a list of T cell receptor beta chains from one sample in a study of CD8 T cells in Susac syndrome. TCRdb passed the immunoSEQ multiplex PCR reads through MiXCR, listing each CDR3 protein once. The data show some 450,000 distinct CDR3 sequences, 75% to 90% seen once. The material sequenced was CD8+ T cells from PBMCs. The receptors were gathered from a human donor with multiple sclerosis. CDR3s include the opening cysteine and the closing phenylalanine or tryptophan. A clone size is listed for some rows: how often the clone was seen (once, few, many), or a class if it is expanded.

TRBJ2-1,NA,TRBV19,CASQWVVGSGNEQFF
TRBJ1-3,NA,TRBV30,CAWSVTAGFRNTIYF
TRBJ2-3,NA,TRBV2,CASNIDGQGKTDTQYF
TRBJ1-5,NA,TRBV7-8,CASSDIDSNQPQHF
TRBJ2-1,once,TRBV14,CASFPAGGSYNEQFF
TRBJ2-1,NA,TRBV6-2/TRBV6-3,CASKEGLAEYNEQFF
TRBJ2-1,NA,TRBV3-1,CASSPDGVSYNEQFF
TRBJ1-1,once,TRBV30,CAWEPEGLFVFF
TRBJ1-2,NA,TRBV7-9,CASSQDRGYYGYTF
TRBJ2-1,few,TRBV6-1,CASSASGSYNEQFF
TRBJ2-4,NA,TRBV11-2,CASSPLDGQNIQYF
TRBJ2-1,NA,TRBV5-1,CASSLVRVEQFF
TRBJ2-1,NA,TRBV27,CASNSGNEQFF
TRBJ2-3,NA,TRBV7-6,CASSLAAGGDTDTQYF
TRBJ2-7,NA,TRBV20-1,CSAADRRVAYEQYF
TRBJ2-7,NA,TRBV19,CASSSGGVYEQYF
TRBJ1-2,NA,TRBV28,CASSPSTGSYGYTF
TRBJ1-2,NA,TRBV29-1,CSVRFGSEANYGYTF
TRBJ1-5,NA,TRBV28,CASSFEGGYQPQHF
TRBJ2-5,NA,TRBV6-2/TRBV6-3,CASSYGLAGDQETQYF
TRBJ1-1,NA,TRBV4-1,CASSQGAEFWSEAFF
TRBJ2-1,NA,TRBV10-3,CAISESSGRAQMYNEQFF
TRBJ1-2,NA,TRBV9,CASSRSVEGYTF
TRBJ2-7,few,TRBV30,CAWRSGHRYEQYF
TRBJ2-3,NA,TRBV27,CASSLLRGPGTDTQYF
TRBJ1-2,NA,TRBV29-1,CSALRADYGYTF
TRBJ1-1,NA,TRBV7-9,CASSSHGVETEAFF
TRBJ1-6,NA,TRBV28,CASSLYRVSPYNSPLHF
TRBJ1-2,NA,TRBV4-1,CASSIDKGGAFYGYTF
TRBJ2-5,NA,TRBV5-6,CASSFFKQGQETQYF
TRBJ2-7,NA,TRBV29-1,CSVETGGVEQYF
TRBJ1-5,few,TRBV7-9,CASGESNQPQHF
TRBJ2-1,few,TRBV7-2,CASRDYGESSYNEQFF
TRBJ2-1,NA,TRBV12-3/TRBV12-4,CASSSARLAGAHEQFF
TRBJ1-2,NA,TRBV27,CASSLFHPGDGYTF
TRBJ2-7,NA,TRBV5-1,CASSFWARDVSYEQYF
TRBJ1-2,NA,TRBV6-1,CASSEALPPGISFYGYTF
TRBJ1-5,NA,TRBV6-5,CASRMGQVSNQPQHF
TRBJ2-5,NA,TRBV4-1,CASSQNRGAETQYF
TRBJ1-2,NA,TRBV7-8,CASSSDRVYGYTF
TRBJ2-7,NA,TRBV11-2,CASSLDWTSAKGEQYF
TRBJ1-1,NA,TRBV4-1,CASSRTTGGGTEAFF
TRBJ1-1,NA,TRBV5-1,CASSLVLGAETEAFF
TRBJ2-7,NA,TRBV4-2,CASSPPAGTSAYEQYF
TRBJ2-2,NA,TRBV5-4,CASSLGSVNTGELFF
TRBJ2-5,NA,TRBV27,CASSPELAGGPLETQYF
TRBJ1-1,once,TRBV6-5,CASIHRGANTEAFF